This T cell receptor beta chain came from a study of T cell repertoires in MIS-A myocarditis. The method was immunoSEQ multiplex PCR; TCRdb's version includes in-frame clones alone and lacks a portion of them. The data hold around 7,000 clones, with approximately 72% observed a single time. V was clipped by 5 bases and J by 9 bases; unmatched bases: 4. The CDR3 loop spans 13 amino acids. Germline loops: CDR1 ENHRY, CDR2 SYGVKD. The sample taken for sequencing was right inferior lung lobe tissue obtained at autopsy. The sequence was collected from a man between 18 and 29 years old with fulminant myocarditis from multisystem inflammatory syndrome in adults (MIS-A) after COVID-19. The rearrangement links TRBV10-3 to TRBJ1-6; the match to TRBD1 covers 7 bases. CDR3 sequence reads: CAISRGRGSPLHF. In nucleotides, the CDR3 is TGTGCCATCAGTAGGGGGCGGGGTTCACCCCTCCACTTT.